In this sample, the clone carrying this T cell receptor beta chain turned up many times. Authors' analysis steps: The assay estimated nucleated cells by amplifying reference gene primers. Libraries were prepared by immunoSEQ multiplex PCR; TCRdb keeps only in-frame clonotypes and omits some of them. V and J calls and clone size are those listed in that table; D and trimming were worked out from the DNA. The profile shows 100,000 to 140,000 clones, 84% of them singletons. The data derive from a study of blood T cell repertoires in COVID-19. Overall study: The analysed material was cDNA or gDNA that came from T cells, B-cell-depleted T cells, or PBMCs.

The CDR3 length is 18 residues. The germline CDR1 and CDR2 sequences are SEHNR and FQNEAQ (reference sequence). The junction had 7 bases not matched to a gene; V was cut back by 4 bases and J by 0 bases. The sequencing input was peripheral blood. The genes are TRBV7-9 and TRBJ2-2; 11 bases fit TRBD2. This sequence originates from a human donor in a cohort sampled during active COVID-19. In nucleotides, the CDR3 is TGTGCCAGCAGCTCCTTACCGGGACTAGCGGCGAACACCGGGGAGCTGTTTTTT. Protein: CASSSLPGLAANTGELFF.